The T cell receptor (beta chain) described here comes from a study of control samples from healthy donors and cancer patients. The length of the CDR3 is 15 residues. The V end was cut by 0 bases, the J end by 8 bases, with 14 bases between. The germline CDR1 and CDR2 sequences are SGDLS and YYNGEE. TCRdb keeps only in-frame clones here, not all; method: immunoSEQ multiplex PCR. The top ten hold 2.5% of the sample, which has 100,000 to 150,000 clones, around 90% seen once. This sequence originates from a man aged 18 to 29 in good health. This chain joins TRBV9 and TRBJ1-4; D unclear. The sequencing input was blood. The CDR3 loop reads CASSVAPGKREKLFF. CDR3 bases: TGTGCCAGCAGCGTAGCCCCGGGTAAGCGAGAAAAACTGTTTTTT.